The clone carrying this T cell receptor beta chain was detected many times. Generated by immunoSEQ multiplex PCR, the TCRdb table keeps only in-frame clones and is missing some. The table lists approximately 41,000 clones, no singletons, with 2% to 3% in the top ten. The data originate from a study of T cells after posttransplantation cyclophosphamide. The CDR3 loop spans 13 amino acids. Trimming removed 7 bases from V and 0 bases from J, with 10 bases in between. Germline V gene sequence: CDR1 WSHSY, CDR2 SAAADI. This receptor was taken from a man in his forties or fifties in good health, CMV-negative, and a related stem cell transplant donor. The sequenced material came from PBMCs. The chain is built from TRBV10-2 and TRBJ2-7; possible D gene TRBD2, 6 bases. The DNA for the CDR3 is TGCGCCAGCAAGCGGGCAGTCTCCTACGAGCAGTACTTC. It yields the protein CASKRAVSYEQYF.